This T cell receptor beta chain was recorded in a study of shared clonotypes between healthy human individuals. A note on this clone: Its cognate antigen is unknown.

Findings and caveats of the study: Naive subsets generally exceeded memory subsets in estimated richness. Although depth was large, rarefaction showed that sequencing of the sorted subsets was incomplete. The study drew on few donors, limiting represented genetic and exposure-history diversity.

In the original processing: ImmunoSEQ output lacked quality scores and full-length reads, limiting matched filtering. Clones were read by immunoSEQ multiplex PCR, and TCRdb kept only the in-frame ones, dropping some. Clone size and V and J calls were adopted from that table, with D and trimming inferred from the DNA. This table has 2 million to 2.5 million clones, roughly 90% appearing once. The TCR was taken from a man between 18 and 29 years old in good health. Some clones in this sample may be carry-over from other donors' samples. Sequenced input: naive CD4+ T cells from PBMCs. Subset reported: CD45RA+ positively selected.

Written as DNA, the CDR3 is TGCGCCAGCAGCGTCCAAGATCGGCTCAATGAGCAGTTCTTC. Amino acid sequence: CASSVQDRLNEQFF. This sequence joins TRBV4-1 and TRBJ2-1; D gene uncertain. Germline CDR1 MGHRA, CDR2 YSYEKL. Trimming took 5 bases from V and 6 from J, leaving 14 bases between them. The CDR3 is 14 amino acids.